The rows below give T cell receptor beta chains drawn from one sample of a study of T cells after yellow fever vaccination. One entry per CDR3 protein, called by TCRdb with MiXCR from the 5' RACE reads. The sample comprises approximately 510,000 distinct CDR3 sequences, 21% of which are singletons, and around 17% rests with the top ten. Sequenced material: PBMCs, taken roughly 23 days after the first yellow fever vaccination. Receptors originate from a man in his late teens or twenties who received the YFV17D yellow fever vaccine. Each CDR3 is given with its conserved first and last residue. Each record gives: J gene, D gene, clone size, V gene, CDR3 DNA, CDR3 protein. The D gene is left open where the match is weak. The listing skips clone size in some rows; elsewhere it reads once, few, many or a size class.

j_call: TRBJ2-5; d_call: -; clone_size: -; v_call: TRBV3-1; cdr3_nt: TGTGCCAGCTGCAAGTACTATGAAGAGACCCAGTACTTC; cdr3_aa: CASCKYYEETQYF
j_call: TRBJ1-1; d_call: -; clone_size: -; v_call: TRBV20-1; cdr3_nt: TGCAGTGCTAGTAGGCGGGCACGTGAAGCTTTCTTT; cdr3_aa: CSASRRAREAFF
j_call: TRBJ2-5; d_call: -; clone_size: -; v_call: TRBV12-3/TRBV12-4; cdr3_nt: TGTGCCAGCGGCACGGGGGGCATGTCGGAGACCCAGTACTTC; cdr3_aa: CASGTGGMSETQYF
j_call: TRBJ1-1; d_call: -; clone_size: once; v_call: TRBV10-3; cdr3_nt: TGTGCCATCAGTGAGTCGGAGGGGAATGAAGCTTTCTTT; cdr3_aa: CAISESEGNEAFF
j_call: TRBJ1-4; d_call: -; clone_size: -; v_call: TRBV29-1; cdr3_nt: TGCAGCGTTGAAGATGGCGACAATGAAAAACTGTTTTTT; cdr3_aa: CSVEDGDNEKLFF
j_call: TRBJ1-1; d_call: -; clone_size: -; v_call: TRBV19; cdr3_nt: TGTGCCAGTAGTATCTCTAACAGAGGAGGCACTGAAGCTTTCTTT; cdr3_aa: CASSISNRGGTEAFF
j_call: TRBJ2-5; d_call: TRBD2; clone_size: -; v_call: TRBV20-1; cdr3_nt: TGCAGTGCGTGGGAGGGGACCCAGTACTTC; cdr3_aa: CSAWEGTQYF
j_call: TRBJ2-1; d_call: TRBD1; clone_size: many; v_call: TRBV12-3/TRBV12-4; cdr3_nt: TGTGCCAGCAGCCATGGACAGGGGGCTTACAATGAGCAGTTCTTC; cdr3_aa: CASSHGQGAYNEQFF
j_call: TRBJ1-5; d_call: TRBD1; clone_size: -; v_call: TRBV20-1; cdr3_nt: TGCAGTGCTAGAAGGTCTAGGACAGGGGGCCGCAATCAGCCCCAGCATTTT; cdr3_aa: CSARRSRTGGRNQPQHF
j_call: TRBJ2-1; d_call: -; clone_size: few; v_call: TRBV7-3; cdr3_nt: TGTGCCAGCAGCACCGAGCCGCAGGGCGGTGAGCAGTTCTTC; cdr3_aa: CASSTEPQGGEQFF
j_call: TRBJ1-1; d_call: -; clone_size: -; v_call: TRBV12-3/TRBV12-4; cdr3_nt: TGTGCCAGCAGTAACACAGGGATCACTGAAGCTTTCTTT; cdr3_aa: CASSNTGITEAFF
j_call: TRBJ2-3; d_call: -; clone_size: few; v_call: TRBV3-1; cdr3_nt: TGTGCCAGCAGCAACCGAGGGGCCACAGATACGCAGTATTTT; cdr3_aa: CASSNRGATDTQYF
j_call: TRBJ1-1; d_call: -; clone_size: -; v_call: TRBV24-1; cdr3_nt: TGTGCCACCAGTGAAAGGGGCGGGATCACTGAAGCTTTCTTT; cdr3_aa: CATSERGGITEAFF
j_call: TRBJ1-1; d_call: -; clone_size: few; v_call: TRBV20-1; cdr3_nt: TGCAGTGCTAGGGGCGGAAGTCCCGGACGAAACACTGAAGCTTTCTTT; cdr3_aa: CSARGGSPGRNTEAFF
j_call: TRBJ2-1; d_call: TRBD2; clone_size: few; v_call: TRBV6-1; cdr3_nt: TGTGCCAGCAGTGCTCTCGGGGGGGCGTTTGAGCAGTTCTTC; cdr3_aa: CASSALGGAFEQFF
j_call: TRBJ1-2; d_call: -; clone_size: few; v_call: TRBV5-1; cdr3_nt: TGCGCCAGCAGCCTGGGGAATTCAGGCTACACCTTC; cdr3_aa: CASSLGNSGYTF
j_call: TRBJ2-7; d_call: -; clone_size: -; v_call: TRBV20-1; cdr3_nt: TGCAGTGCTACCCGACCGGACAGAACCTACGAGCAGTACTTC; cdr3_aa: CSATRPDRTYEQYF
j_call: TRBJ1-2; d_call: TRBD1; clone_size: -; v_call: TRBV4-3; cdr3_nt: TGCGCCAGCAGCCAAGAATGGGACAGATATGGCTACACCTTC; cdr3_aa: CASSQEWDRYGYTF
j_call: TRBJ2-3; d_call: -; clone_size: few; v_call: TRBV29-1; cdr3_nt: TGCAGCGTTGTAAGGGTCACCACCACCACAGATACGCAGTATTTT; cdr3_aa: CSVVRVTTTTDTQYF
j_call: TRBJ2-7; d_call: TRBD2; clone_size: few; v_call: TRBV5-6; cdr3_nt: TGTGCCAGCAGCCACCTATTGGGGGGACTAGCGGGGGGTCTGTCCTACGAGCAGTACTTC; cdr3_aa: CASSHLLGGLAGGLSYEQYF
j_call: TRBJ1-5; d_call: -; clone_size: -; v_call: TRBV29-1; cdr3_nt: TGCAGCGTTGTAATCCAGGAGACCCAGCATTTT; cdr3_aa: CSVVIQETQHF
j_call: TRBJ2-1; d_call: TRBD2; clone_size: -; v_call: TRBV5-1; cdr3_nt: TGCGCCAGCAGCTTGGCCCTAGCGGGGGCCAATGAGCAGTTCTTC; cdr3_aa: CASSLALAGANEQFF
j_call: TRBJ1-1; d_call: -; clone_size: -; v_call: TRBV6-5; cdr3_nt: TGTGCCAGCAACGGAGGGATGGGTGCTGAAGCTTTCTTT; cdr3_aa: CASNGGMGAEAFF
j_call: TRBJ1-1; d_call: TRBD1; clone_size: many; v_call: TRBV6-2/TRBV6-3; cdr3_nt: TGTGCCAGCAGTTACTCGTCTTTCGGACAGGGGAAATTTGAAGCTTTCTTT; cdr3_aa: CASSYSSFGQGKFEAFF
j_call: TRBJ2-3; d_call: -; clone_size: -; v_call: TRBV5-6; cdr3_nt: TGTGCCAGGAGCTCCGTGGGAGGCTTTAGCACAGATACGCAGTATTTT; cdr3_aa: CARSSVGGFSTDTQYF
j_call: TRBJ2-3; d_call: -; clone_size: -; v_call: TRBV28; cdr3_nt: TGTGCCAGCAGTTTCCAGGCGGGACAGTCCACAGATACGCAGTATTTT; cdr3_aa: CASSFQAGQSTDTQYF
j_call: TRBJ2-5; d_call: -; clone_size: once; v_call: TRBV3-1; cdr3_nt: TGTGCCGGCAGCCAAGTCAGGTGGGGAGAGGAGACCCAGTACTTC; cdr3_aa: CAGSQVRWGEETQYF